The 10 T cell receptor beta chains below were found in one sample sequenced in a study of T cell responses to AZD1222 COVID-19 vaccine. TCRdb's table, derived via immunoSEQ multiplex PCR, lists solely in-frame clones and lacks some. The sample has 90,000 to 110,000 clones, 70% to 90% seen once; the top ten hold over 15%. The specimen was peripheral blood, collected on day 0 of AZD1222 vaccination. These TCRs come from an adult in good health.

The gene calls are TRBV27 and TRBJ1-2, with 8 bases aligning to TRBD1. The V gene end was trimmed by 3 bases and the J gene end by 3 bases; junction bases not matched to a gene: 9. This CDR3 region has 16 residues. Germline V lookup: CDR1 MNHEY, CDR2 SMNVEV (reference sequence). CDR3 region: CASSFGRGDRYYGYTF. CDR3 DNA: TGTGCCAGCAGTTTTGGGAGGGGGGACAGGTACTATGGCTACACCTTC.

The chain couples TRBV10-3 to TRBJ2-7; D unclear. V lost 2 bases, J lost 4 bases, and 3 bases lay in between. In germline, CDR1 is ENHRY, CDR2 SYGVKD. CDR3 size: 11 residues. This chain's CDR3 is CAISELYEQYF. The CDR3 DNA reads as TGTGCCATCAGTGAGCTGTACGAGCAGTACTTC.

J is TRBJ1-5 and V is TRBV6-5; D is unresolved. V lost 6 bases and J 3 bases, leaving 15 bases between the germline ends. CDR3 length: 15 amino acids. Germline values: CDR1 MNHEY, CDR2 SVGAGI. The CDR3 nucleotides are TGTGCCAGCAGCCCAGAAAGAGTCCCCAATCAGCCCCAGCATTTT. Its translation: CASSPERVPNQPQHF.

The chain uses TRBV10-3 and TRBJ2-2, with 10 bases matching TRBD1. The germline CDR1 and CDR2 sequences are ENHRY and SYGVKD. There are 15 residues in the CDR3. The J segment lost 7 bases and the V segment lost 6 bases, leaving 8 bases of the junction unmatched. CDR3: CAISKDRGQGGELFF. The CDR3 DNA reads TGTGCCATCAGCAAAGACAGGGGGCAAGGCGGGGAGCTGTTTTTT.

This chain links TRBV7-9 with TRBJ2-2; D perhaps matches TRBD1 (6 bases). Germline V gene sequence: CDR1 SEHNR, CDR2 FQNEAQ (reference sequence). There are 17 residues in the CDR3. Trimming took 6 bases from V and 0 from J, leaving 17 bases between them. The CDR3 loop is CASSPPSRTANTGELFF. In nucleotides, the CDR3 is TGTGCCAGCAGTCCTCCGAGTCGGACAGCGAACACCGGGGAGCTGTTTTTT. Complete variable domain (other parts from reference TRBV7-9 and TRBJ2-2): DTGVSQNPRHKITKRGQNVTFRCDPISEHNRLYWYRQTLGQGPEFLTYFQNEAQLEKSRLLSDRFSAERPKGSFSTLEIQRTEQGDSAMYLCASSPPSRTANTGELFFGEGSRLTVL.

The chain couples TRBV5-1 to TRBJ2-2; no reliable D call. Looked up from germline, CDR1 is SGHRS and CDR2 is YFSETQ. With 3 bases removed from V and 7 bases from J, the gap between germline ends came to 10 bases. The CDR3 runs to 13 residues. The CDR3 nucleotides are TGCGCCAGCAGCTCCCCCCGGAGCGGGGAGCTGTTTTTT. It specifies CASSSPRSGELFF.

This CDR3 reads CASIPAEGVRAFF. CDR3 nucleotide sequence: TGTGCCAGTATTCCGGCCGAGGGGGTGAGAGCTTTCTTT. The rearrangement uses TRBV19 and TRBJ1-1; a possible D gene is TRBD1 (6 bases). The CDR3 runs to 13 residues. V was clipped by 7 bases and J by 10 bases, with 19 bases between them. CDR1 is LNHDA, CDR2 SQIVND, per germline (reference sequence). Complete variable domain (other parts from reference TRBV19 and TRBJ1-1): DGGITQSPKYLFRKEGQNVTLSCEQNLNHDAMYWYRQDPGQGLRLIYYSQIVNDFQKGDIAEGYSVSREKKESFPLTVTSAQKNPTAFYLCASIPAEGVRAFFGQGTRLTVV.

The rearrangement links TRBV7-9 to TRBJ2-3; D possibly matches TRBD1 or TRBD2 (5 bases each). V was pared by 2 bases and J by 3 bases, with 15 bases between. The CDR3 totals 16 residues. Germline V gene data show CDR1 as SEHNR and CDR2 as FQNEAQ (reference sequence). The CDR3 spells CASSLFPGRATDTQYF. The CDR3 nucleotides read TGTGCCAGCAGCTTATTCCCGGGACGGGCAACAGATACGCAGTATTTT. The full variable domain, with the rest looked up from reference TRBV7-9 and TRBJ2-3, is DTGVSQNPRHKITKRGQNVTFRCDPISEHNRLYWYRQTLGQGPEFLTYFQNEAQLEKSRLLSDRFSAERPKGSFSTLEIQRTEQGDSAMYLCASSLFPGRATDTQYFGPGTRLTVL.

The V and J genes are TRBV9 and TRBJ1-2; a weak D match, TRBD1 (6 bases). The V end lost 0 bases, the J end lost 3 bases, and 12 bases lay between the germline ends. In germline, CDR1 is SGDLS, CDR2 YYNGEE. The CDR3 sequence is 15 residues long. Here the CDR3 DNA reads TGTGCCAGCAGCGTAGGGGGGCCAGGGTACTATGGCTACACCTTC. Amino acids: CASSVGGPGYYGYTF.

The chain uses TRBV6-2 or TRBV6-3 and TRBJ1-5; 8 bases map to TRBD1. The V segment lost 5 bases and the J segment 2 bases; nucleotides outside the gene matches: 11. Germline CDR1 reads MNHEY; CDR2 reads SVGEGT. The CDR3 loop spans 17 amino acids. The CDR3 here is CASSLPSGGSGNQPQHF. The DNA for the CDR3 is TGTGCCAGCAGTCTACCTTCAGGGGGCTCTGGCAATCAGCCCCAGCATTTT.